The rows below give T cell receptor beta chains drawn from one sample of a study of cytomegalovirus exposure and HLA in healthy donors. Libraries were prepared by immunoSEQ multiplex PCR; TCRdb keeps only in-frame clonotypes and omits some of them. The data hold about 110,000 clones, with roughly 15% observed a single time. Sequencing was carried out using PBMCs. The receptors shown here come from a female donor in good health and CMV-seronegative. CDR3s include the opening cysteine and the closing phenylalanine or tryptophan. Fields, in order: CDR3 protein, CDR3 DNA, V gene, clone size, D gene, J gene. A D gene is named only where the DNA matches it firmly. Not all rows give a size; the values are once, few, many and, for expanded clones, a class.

CAWRGMVTNEKLFF TGTGCCTGGAGGGGCATGGTTACTAATGAAAAACTGTTTTTT TRBV30 - - TRBJ1-4
CAWSLRVIPGNTIYF TGTGCCTGGAGTTTGAGGGTGATTCCTGGAAACACCATATATTTT TRBV30 few - TRBJ1-3
CASSFRDTNSPLHF TGTGCCAGCAGCTTTCGGGACACCAATTCACCCCTCCACTTT TRBV7-2 once - TRBJ1-6
CASSLPSGRVTGELFF TGTGCCAGCAGCTTACCTAGCGGGAGGGTCACCGGGGAGCTGTTTTTT TRBV7-9 - TRBD2 TRBJ2-2
CASSIGIRGDNEKLFF TGTGCCAGTAGTATAGGGATCAGGGGGGATAATGAAAAACTGTTTTTT TRBV19 - TRBD1 TRBJ1-4
CASSSGDSYEQYF TGTGCCAGCAGCTCCGGTGACAGCTACGAGCAGTACTTC TRBV5-5 - - TRBJ2-7
CAGSRDRGAYGYTF TGTGCCGGAAGCCGGGACAGGGGAGCCTATGGCTACACCTTC TRBV30 few TRBD1 TRBJ1-2
CASSRRHAGENYEQYF TGCGCCAGCAGCCGTCGTCATGCGGGGGAGAATTACGAGCAGTACTTC TRBV4-3 few TRBD2 TRBJ2-7
CASSEQGAGYGYTF TGTGCCAGCAGTGAGCAGGGCGCAGGGTATGGCTACACCTTC TRBV6-4 - - TRBJ1-2
CASSLEGADYGYTF TGTGCCAGCAGCTTAGAGGGGGCCGACTATGGCTACACCTTC TRBV7-3 - TRBD1 TRBJ1-2
CSVDRGPRTDTQYF TGCAGCGTTGACAGGGGGCCACGCACAGATACGCAGTATTTT TRBV29-1 - TRBD1 TRBJ2-3
CASSDGQGTYEQYF TGTGCCAGTAGTGATGGACAGGGTACCTACGAGCAGTACTTC TRBV19 - TRBD1 TRBJ2-7
CASSFWRGKNTGELFF TGTGCCAGCAGTTTCTGGCGGGGTAAGAACACCGGGGAGCTGTTTTTT TRBV27 - - TRBJ2-2
CASSQELAGNTGELFF TGTGCCAGCAGCCAAGAACTAGCGGGAAACACCGGGGAGCTGTTTTTT TRBV4-2 few TRBD2 TRBJ2-2
CASSLMSGTGNHEQYF TGTGCCAGCAGCTTAATGTCGGGGACAGGGAACCACGAGCAGTACTTC TRBV13 - TRBD1 TRBJ2-7
CASSPGLAGVKYTGELFF TGTGCCAGCTCACCGGGACTAGCGGGGGTCAAGTACACCGGGGAGCTGTTTTTT TRBV18 - TRBD2 TRBJ2-2
CASSSDRVVGNQPQHF TGTGCCAGTAGTAGTGACAGGGTGGTAGGAAATCAGCCCCAGCATTTT TRBV19 few TRBD1 TRBJ1-5
CAIRSTGSEPQHF TGTGCCATCAGATCAACGGGGAGCGAGCCCCAGCATTTT TRBV10-3 - - TRBJ1-5
CASSYVNGPDTQYF TGTGCCAGCAGTTATGTCAACGGTCCAGATACGCAGTATTTT TRBV6-5 - - TRBJ2-3
CSVAGGNFYEQYF TGCAGCGTTGCGGGGGGAAACTTCTACGAGCAGTACTTC TRBV29-1 - TRBD2 TRBJ2-7
CAGPCPPYF TGTGCCGGGCCGTGCCCCCCCTACTTC TRBV7-9 - - TRBJ2-7
CASSLTGSGASYTF TGCGCCAGCAGCCTGACAGGGAGTGGGGCTAGCTACACCTTC TRBV5-1 few TRBD1 TRBJ1-2